There are a few counts of the clone carrying this TCR beta chain. The data belong to a study of T-cell reconstitution after alpha-beta-depleted transplantation in children. Looked up from germline, CDR1 is MNHEY and CDR2 is SVGAGI. This CDR3 is built from 14 residues. Researchers prepared the TCRbeta library using unique molecular identifiers, the study reports. One entry per CDR3 protein, called by TCRdb with MiXCR from the PCR reads. The table has about a million distinct CDR3 sequences, less than 30% seen once. The receptor was isolated from a boy less than two years old who had a stem cell transplant for SCID, so the T cells may come from the graft donor. This specimen consisted of PBMCs, mostly from graft donor cells, obtained 360 days after TCRalphabeta/CD19-depleted stem cell transplant. This chain joins TRBV6-5 and TRBJ2-1, with TRBD2 matching 7 bases. CDR3 loop: CASRSGGPYNEQFF. The CDR3 DNA reads as TGTGCAAGTCGTTCGGGGGGACCCTACAATGAGCAGTTCTTC.